This is a list of T cell receptor beta chains from one sample in a study of beta chain features in type 1 diabetes. Sequencing used immunoSEQ multiplex PCR; TCRdb keeps in-frame clones, though not all of them. The data contain 150,000 to 200,000 clones, more than 60% of them singletons. The sequencing input was naive CD4+ T cells from blood. These receptors all come from a man aged 25-40 years with type 1 diabetes. Both conserved end residues are part of each CDR3. Fields, in order: V gene, clone size, J gene, D gene, CDR3 DNA, CDR3 protein. A D gene is named only where the DNA matches it firmly. A row's size may be missing; if present it is once, few, many or a size class.

>TRBV28|NA|TRBJ2-5|NA
TGTGCCGTCTCCGGAGGGGGCGCCGAGACCCAGTACTTC
CAVSGGGAETQYF
>TRBV29-1|NA|TRBJ2-1|NA
TGCAGCGTTGAGAAGGAGCTCTCCTACAATGAGCAGTTCTTC
CSVEKELSYNEQFF
>TRBV29-1|NA|TRBJ2-3|TRBD1
TGCAGCGTTTCTCCCGGGACAGGGCACACAGATACGCAGTATTTT
CSVSPGTGHTDTQYF
>TRBV29-1|NA|TRBJ2-1|NA
TGCAGCGTTGAACACCGGGCCCCGGCGGGTGAGCAGTTCTTC
CSVEHRAPAGEQFF
>TRBV20-1|NA|TRBJ1-1|NA
TGCAGTGCCCAGATGGACACTGAAGCTTTCTTT
CSAQMDTEAFF
>TRBV19|NA|TRBJ2-3|NA
TGTGCCAGTAGTCGGGGGAACACAGATACGCAGTATTTT
CASSRGNTDTQYF
>TRBV25-1|NA|TRBJ1-2|TRBD1
TGTGCCAGCAGTCCCAGTGGGGGGACAGGCTATGGCTACACCTTC
CASSPSGGTGYGYTF
>TRBV7-2|once|TRBJ2-5|NA
TGTGCCAGCAGCTTCACAGGGCCAGAGACCCAGTACTTC
CASSFTGPETQYF
>TRBV6-5|few|TRBJ2-1|TRBD1
TGTGCCAGCAGAGAGAGGACAGGTTGGAAGGGTGAGCAGTTCTTC
CASRERTGWKGEQFF
>TRBV30|few|TRBJ2-5|NA
TGTGCCTGGTCAACTAGCAGGGCAGGAGAGACCCAGTACTTC
CAWSTSRAGETQYF
>TRBV7-2|NA|TRBJ2-3|TRBD2
TGTGCCAGCAGCTTAGTGAGCGGGGGGCGCACAGATACGCAGTATTTT
CASSLVSGGRTDTQYF
>TRBV29-1|NA|TRBJ2-3|NA
TGCAGCGTTGAAGGGACTACGCTCACAGATACGCAGTATTTT
CSVEGTTLTDTQYF
>TRBV30|NA|TRBJ2-1|NA
TGTGCCTGGAGTGTACGCGGCACAGGCCTCAGTGAGCAGTTCTTC
CAWSVRGTGLSEQFF
>TRBV6-5|NA|TRBJ2-2|TRBD1
TGTGCCAGCAACCAGGGGGCCGGGGAGCTGTTTTTT
CASNQGAGELFF
>TRBV29-1|NA|TRBJ2-7|NA
TGCAGCCACCGTCAAGTGGGGGCCTCCTACGAGCAGTACTTC
CSHRQVGASYEQYF
>TRBV4-3|few|TRBJ1-2|NA
TGCGCCAGCAGCCATCAAAACTATGGCTACACCTTC
CASSHQNYGYTF
>TRBV30|few|TRBJ2-7|NA
TGTGCCTGGAGTTTATCCTACGAGCAGTACTTC
CAWSLSYEQYF
>TRBV6-5|NA|TRBJ2-1|NA
TGTGCCAGCAGCTCGAGACAGGAAACATACAATGAGCAGTTCTTC
CASSSRQETYNEQFF
>TRBV30|NA|TRBJ1-2|TRBD1
TGTGCCTGGAGTCTGACAGGGGGTCGGGCTAACTATGGCTACACCTTC
CAWSLTGGRANYGYTF
>TRBV9|NA|TRBJ2-1|TRBD1
TGTGCCAGCAGCGTCAAGGGGGCCGCACCCAATGAGCAGTTCTTC
CASSVKGAAPNEQFF
>TRBV27|NA|TRBJ2-5|TRBD1
TGTGCCAGCGGCGATGACAGGGGAGGCCAAGAGACCCAGTACTTC
CASGDDRGGQETQYF
>TRBV10-1|few|TRBJ2-3|NA
TGCGCCAGCAGTGACAGCGGAGGGCCAGATACGCAGTATTTT
CASSDSGGPDTQYF
>TRBV4-3|NA|TRBJ2-3|NA
TGCGCCAGCAGCCAAGACTGGGATACGCAGTATTTT
CASSQDWDTQYF
>TRBV7-9|few|TRBJ1-1|NA
TGTGCCAGCAGCTTAGTCTGGCAGGACGACATGAACACTGAAGCTTTCTTT
CASSLVWQDDMNTEAFF
>TRBV25-1|once|TRBJ2-7|TRBD1
TGTGCCAGCAGTGAATCCAGGGGGCGCGGGTACGAGCAGTACTTC
CASSESRGRGYEQYF
>TRBV30|NA|TRBJ1-2|NA
TGTGCCTGGAGCCCCTCGTATGGCTACACCTTC
CAWSPSYGYTF
>TRBV4-1|NA|TRBJ1-1|NA
TGCGCCAGCAGCCAAGATCTGACAGAGGCTGAAGCTTTCTTT
CASSQDLTEAEAFF
>TRBV27|NA|TRBJ2-2|TRBD2
TGTGCCAGCAGTTCAACTAGCGGGGCTACCGGGGAGCTGTTTTTT
CASSSTSGATGELFF
>TRBV5-6|NA|TRBJ2-3|NA
TGTGCCAGCAGCTTGGTCCAAGATACGCAGTATTTT
CASSLVQDTQYF
>TRBV7-2|NA|TRBJ2-5|TRBD2
TGTGCCAGCAGCTTAGGGACTAGCCCAGAGACCCAGTACTTC
CASSLGTSPETQYF
>TRBV14|NA|TRBJ2-1|NA
TGTGCCAGCAGCCAAGATCCATACGCTGAGCAGTTCTTC
CASSQDPYAEQFF
>TRBV28|NA|TRBJ2-4|NA
TGTGCCAGCAGTTCCCCAACCTCTGGGGACATTCAGTACTTC
CASSSPTSGDIQYF
>TRBV20-1|NA|TRBJ2-1|NA
TGCAGTGCTGGCTATGATGAGCAGTTCTTC
CSAGYDEQFF
>TRBV7-9|NA|TRBJ2-1|NA
TGTGCCAGCAGCGCTGTGGATGAGCAGTTCTTC
CASSAVDEQFF
>TRBV10-3|once|TRBJ2-5|NA
TGTGCCATCAGTGAGCCTTCGGGTCGAGAGACCCAGTACTTC
CAISEPSGRETQYF